Shown below are 20 T cell receptor beta chains from a single sample sequenced in a study of cytomegalovirus exposure and HLA in healthy donors. The PCR ran on 60 Vbeta and 13 Jbeta primers. Libraries were prepared by immunoSEQ multiplex PCR; TCRdb keeps only in-frame clonotypes and omits some of them. The sample shows 60,000 to 85,000 clones, about four fifths of them seen only once. Sample: PBMCs. These receptors were taken from a male donor in good health and CMV-seropositive.

This clone was detected a few times. V usage is TRBV10-3 and J usage is TRBJ1-2, with 11 bases that match TRBD1. Per the germline V gene, CDR1 is ENHRY and CDR2 is SYGVKD. This CDR3 is 14 amino acids long. Trimming took 5 bases from V and 3 from J; bases not matched to a gene: 2. The CDR3 reads CAISRGQGDYGYTF. CDR3 sequence (DNA): TGTGCCATCAGTCGGGGACAGGGGGACTATGGCTACACCTTC.

This clone was detected only a few times. The chain has TRBV6-4 and TRBJ2-1; maybe TRBD1 (5 bases). V shed 3 bases and J shed 2 bases, with 5 bases lying between them. The CDR3 has 13 amino acids. Germline CDR1 and CDR2: MRHNA and SNTAGT. The CDR3: CASSEDTYNEQFF. The DNA of the CDR3 is TGTGCCAGCAGTGAGGACACCTACAATGAGCAGTTCTTC.

In DNA, the CDR3 is TGTGCCAGCACCCTAGACAGGCAAGAGACCCAGTACTTC. Amino acid sequence: CASTLDRQETQYF. The rearrangement links TRBV6-6 to TRBJ2-5; a weak D match, TRBD1 (6 bases). V dropped 7 bases and J dropped 2 bases, with 11 bases sitting between them. CDR1 is MNHNY and CDR2 is SVGAGI in the germline V gene (reference sequence). The CDR3 runs to 13 residues.

The J gene is TRBJ2-1, the V gene TRBV5-1, with D possibly being TRBD2 (5 bases). Trimming removed 3 bases from V and 6 bases from J, with 10 bases in between. Germline assignment: CDR1 SGHRS and CDR2 YFSETQ. The CDR3 runs 13 residues. DNA of the CDR3: TGCGCCAGCAGCTGGACTCAGTCCAATGAGCAGTTCTTC. Its translation: CASSWTQSNEQFF. The variable domain in full, completed from reference TRBV5-1 and TRBJ2-1, reads KAGVTQTPRYLIKTRGQQVTLSCSPISGHRSVSWYQQTPGQGLQFLFEYFSETQRNKGNFPGRFSGRQFSNSRSEMNVSTLELGDSALYLCASSWTQSNEQFFGPGTRLTVL.

This clone was recorded only once. V gene TRBV14 combines with J gene TRBJ2-4; D is possibly TRBD1 (5 bases). The germline V gene has CDR1 SGHDN and CDR2 FVKESK. V was cut by 4 bases and J by 9 bases, with 13 bases left in between. This CDR3 contains 13 residues. The CDR3 region has the DNA TGTGCCAGCAGCCTTGGGGCCTGGGGCATTCAGTACTTC. Translated: CASSLGAWGIQYF.

The V and J genes are TRBV10-3 and TRBJ1-5, with TRBD1 matching over 7 bases. The J segment lost 6 bases and the V segment lost 5 bases, leaving 10 bases of the junction unmatched. CDR3 length: 15 amino acids. Germline CDR1 reads ENHRY; CDR2 reads SYGVKD. CDR3 protein: CAISPGQVVSQPQHF. The DNA of the CDR3 is TGTGCCATCAGTCCCGGACAGGTCGTCAGTCAGCCCCAGCATTTT.

The CDR3 DNA reads TGTGCCAGCATACCATCGTCCGGGAGGGGGACCCAGTACTTC. Protein product: CASIPSSGRGTQYF. The chain recombines TRBV7-2 with TRBJ2-5; 8 bases line up with TRBD2. The V gene end was trimmed by 7 bases and the J gene end by 7 bases; junction bases not matched to a gene: 11. The CDR3 is 14 amino acids. Germline loops: CDR1 SGHTA, CDR2 FQGNSA.

The CDR3 bases are TGCGCCAGCAGCCTTGGACAGGGGGCAAATGAGCAGTTCTTC. Residues: CASSLGQGANEQFF. J is TRBJ2-1 and V is TRBV5-1; 11 nucleotides align to TRBD1. Trimming at V came to 4 bases and at J to 7 bases, leaving 4 bases not matched to a gene. Germline V CDR1 and CDR2: SGHRS, YFSETQ. The CDR3 spans 14 residues.

This chain joins TRBV28 and TRBJ2-2; D gene uncertain. The CDR3 extends over 15 amino acids. From germline, CDR1 is MDHEN and CDR2 SYDVKM. Trimming stripped 3 bases from V and 3 bases from J, with 11 bases between. In DNA form, the CDR3 reads TGTGCCAGCAGTTTCAGTGACAAACACACCGGGGAGCTGTTTTTT. Its translation: CASSFSDKHTGELFF.

CDR3 in DNA: TGTGCCAGCAGTGACAGGGTCTCTGAAAAACTGTTTTTT. Its translation: CASSDRVSEKLFF. V and J are TRBV25-1 and TRBJ1-4, with a possible D match to TRBD1 (5 bases). This CDR3 comprises 13 residues. V lost 3 bases, J lost 7 bases, and 9 bases lay in between. Per the germline V gene, CDR1 is MGHDK and CDR2 is SYGVNS.

The genes are TRBV7-2 and TRBJ2-1; 13 bases are shared with TRBD2. The CDR3 is 16 residues long. Germline V lookup: CDR1 SGHTA, CDR2 FQGNSA. With V trimmed by 5 bases and J by 8 bases, 9 bases remained unmatched. CDR3 protein: CASSRGLAGRGDEQFF. In nucleotides, the CDR3 is TGTGCCAGCAGCCGGGGACTAGCGGGGAGGGGGGATGAGCAGTTCTTC.

This chain links TRBV4-2 with TRBJ2-4, with 13 bases lining up with TRBD2. Germline V gives CDR1 LGHNA, CDR2 YNFKEQ. V lost 1 base to trimming and J lost 5 bases; unmatched junction nucleotides: 2. The CDR3 length is 16 residues. The CDR3 loop reads CASSQGLAGGENIQYF. In DNA form, the CDR3 reads TGTGCCAGCAGCCAAGGACTAGCGGGGGGCGAAAACATTCAGTACTTC.

The gene calls are TRBV9 and TRBJ2-3; 7 bases are shared with TRBD2. V lost 0 bases to trimming and J lost 2 bases; unmatched junction nucleotides: 3. The CDR3 is made up of 15 amino acids. Germline assignment: CDR1 SGDLS and CDR2 YYNGEE. CDR3 amino acids: CASSVGLAVTDTQYF. The CDR3 nucleotides read TGTGCCAGCAGCGTAGGTCTAGCGGTCACAGATACGCAGTATTTT.

V usage is TRBV6-1 and J usage is TRBJ2-2; 7 bases are shared with TRBD2. V shed 4 bases and J 7 bases; nucleotides not matched to a gene: 9. Germline V gives CDR1 MNHNS, CDR2 SASEGT. The length of the CDR3 is 15 residues. The CDR3 is CASSGQGLHFGELFF. CDR3 coding DNA: TGTGCCAGCAGTGGCCAGGGACTACACTTCGGGGAGCTGTTTTTT.

The chain employs TRBV6-5 and TRBJ2-7; 9 nucleotides line up with TRBD2. Germline CDR1 and CDR2: MNHEY and SVGAGI. The CDR3 has 15 residues. The trim removed 7 bases at V and 0 bases at J, leaving 7 bases unmatched. CDR3 residues: CASTPAGGLSYEQYF. The CDR3 DNA reads as TGTGCCAGCACCCCAGCGGGAGGCCTCTCCTACGAGCAGTACTTC.

The chain employs TRBV11-2 and TRBJ1-1; D ambiguous. The CDR3 totals 11 residues. V shed 10 bases and J shed 1 base, with 7 bases lying between them. CDR1 and CDR2 from the germline V gene are SGHAT and FQNNGV. CDR3 nucleotide sequence: TGTGCCACCGCAGGGAACACTGAAGCTTTCTTT. This sequence encodes CATAGNTEAFF.

This clone is a singleton in its sample. The chain couples TRBV5-1 to TRBJ2-7; 8 bases align to TRBD2. V shed 1 base, J shed 3 bases, and the junction held 12 bases outside the gene matches. This CDR3 region has 17 residues. Per the germline V gene, CDR1 is SGHRS and CDR2 is YFSETQ. CDR3 region: CASSLTIIAGSDYEQYF. The CDR3 DNA is TGCGCCAGCAGCTTGACCATTATAGCGGGATCGGACTACGAGCAGTACTTC.

This chain links TRBV5-4 with TRBJ1-1, with 8 nucleotides matching TRBD1. The CDR3 has 15 amino acids. Germline CDR1 reads SGHNT; CDR2 reads YYREEE (reference sequence). V shed 2 bases, J shed 5 bases, and the junction held 8 bases outside the gene matches. The CDR3 DNA reads TGTGCCAGCAGCTTCCACTCCGGGACAGGAACTGAAGCTTTCTTT. It translates to CASSFHSGTGTEAFF.

This chain uses TRBV10-2 with TRBJ2-2, with TRBD1 matching 8 bases. V gave up 5 bases and J gave up 7 bases; unmatched junction bases: 6. Per the germline V gene, CDR1 is WSHSY and CDR2 is SAAADI. The length of the CDR3 is 14 residues. The CDR3 is CASSPRGHNGELFF. The CDR3 DNA reads as TGCGCCAGCAGTCCCAGGGGGCATAACGGGGAGCTGTTTTTT.

The chain is built from TRBV5-6 and TRBJ1-2, with a tentative D call TRBD1 (5 bases). The V gene's germline CDR1 is SGHDT and CDR2 YYEEEE. V gave up 4 bases and J gave up 8 bases, with 15 bases separating them. The CDR3 runs 13 residues. The CDR3 loop reads CASSVRGGRGYTF. As DNA, the CDR3 is TGTGCCAGCAGCGTGAGGGGAGGCCGGGGCTACACCTTC.